The 2 T cell receptor beta chains given below trace back to one sample, sequenced in a study of post-analysis software for immune sequencing data. Study-level results: Elevated frequency relative to controls characterized roughly five TRBV segments in patients, TRBV5-6, TRBV5-1 and TRBV20-1 among them.

Unique molecular identifiers were present in the TCR beta cDNA libraries. TCRdb itself ran the PCR reads through MiXCR, one entry per CDR3 protein. Among roughly 700,000 distinct CDR3 sequences listed, approximately 30% were seen once. Their target antigens are unknown. Input material: blood. These receptors all come from a girl aged 10 to 17 with multiple sclerosis.

This chain connects TRBV6-6 to TRBJ2-5; TRBD2 is a possible D gene (6 bases). This CDR3 comprises 15 residues. Per germline, CDR1 MNHNY and CDR2 SVGAGI (reference sequence). V gave up 2 bases and J gave up 3 bases, with 13 bases separating them. The CDR3 sequence: CASSYPTREKETQYF. The CDR3, as DNA: TGTGCCAGCAGTTACCCGACCCGGGAGAAAGAGACCCAGTACTTC.

Regarding this clonotype: Sequence at one end of the junction differs from germline and may be a read error. J is TRBJ1-5 and V is TRBV7-7, with 9 bases matching TRBD1. In germline, CDR1 is SSHAT, CDR2 FNYEAQ (reference sequence). The CDR3 sequence is 16 residues long. The CDR3 DNA follows: TGTGCTAGCAGCCACGGGGGACAGGGCCTTTATCGGCCCCAGCATTTT. It codes for CASSHGGQGLYRPQHF.